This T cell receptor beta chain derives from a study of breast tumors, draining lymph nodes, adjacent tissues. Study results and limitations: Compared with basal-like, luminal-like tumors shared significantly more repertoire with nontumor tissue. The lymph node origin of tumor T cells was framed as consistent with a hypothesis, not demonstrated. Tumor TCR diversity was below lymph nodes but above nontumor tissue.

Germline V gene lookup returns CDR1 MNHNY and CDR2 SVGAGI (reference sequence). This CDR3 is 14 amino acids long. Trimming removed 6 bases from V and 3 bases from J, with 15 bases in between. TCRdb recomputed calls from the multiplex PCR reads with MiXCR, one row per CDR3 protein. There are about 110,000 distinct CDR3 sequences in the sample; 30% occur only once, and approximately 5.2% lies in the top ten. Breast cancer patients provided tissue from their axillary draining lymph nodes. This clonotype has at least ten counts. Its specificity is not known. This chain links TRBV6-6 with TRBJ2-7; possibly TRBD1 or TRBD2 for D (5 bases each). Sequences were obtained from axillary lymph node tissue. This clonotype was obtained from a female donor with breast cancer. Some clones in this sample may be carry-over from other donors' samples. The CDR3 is CASRWSGTHYEQYF. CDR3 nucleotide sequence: TGTGCCAGCAGGTGGTCCGGGACCCACTACGAGCAGTACTTC.